This TCR beta chain was retrieved from a study of radiotherapy plus CTLA-4 blockade in lung cancer. Whole-study context: Disease control was achieved by over 30% of patients, and objective responses by 18%.

Turning to this clone: As yet, its antigen is unknown.

V lost 3 bases to trimming and J lost 7 bases, with 12 bases between them. The CDR3 length is 13 residues. Germline loops: CDR1 MNHEY, CDR2 SMNVEV (reference sequence). General observations from the study: Expansion of tumor-derived TCR clones was observed in blood after radiotherapy plus ipilimumab.

Focal radiation and CTLA-4 blockade (ipilimumab) were tested in chemo-refractory metastatic non-small-cell lung cancer patients. Data came from immunoSEQ multiplex PCR; TCRdb stores just in-frame clones and leaves some out. The sample holds about 46,000 clones, 65% to 85% seen once. The chain links TRBV27 to TRBJ1-2; D is possibly TRBD1 (6 bases). The TCR was taken from a human donor with non-small cell lung cancer whose response to radiotherapy plus ipilimumab could not be evaluated. The specimen was peripheral blood, collected from a patient treated with radiotherapy plus ipilimumab. This CDR3 is CASSFTGRGGYTF. The CDR3 bases are TGTGCCAGCAGTTTCACAGGGCGTGGTGGCTACACCTTC.